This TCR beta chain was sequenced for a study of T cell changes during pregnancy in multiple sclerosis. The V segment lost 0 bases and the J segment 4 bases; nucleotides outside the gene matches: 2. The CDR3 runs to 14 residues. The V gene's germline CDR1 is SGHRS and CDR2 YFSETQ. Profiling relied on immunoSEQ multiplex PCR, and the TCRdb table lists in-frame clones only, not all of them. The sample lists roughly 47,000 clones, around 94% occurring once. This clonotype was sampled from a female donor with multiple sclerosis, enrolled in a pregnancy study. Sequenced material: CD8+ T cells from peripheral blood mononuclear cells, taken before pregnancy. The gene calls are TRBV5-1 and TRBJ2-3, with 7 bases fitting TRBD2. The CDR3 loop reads CASSLGLAADTQYF. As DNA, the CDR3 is TGCGCCAGCAGCTTGGGACTAGCAGCAGATACGCAGTATTTT.